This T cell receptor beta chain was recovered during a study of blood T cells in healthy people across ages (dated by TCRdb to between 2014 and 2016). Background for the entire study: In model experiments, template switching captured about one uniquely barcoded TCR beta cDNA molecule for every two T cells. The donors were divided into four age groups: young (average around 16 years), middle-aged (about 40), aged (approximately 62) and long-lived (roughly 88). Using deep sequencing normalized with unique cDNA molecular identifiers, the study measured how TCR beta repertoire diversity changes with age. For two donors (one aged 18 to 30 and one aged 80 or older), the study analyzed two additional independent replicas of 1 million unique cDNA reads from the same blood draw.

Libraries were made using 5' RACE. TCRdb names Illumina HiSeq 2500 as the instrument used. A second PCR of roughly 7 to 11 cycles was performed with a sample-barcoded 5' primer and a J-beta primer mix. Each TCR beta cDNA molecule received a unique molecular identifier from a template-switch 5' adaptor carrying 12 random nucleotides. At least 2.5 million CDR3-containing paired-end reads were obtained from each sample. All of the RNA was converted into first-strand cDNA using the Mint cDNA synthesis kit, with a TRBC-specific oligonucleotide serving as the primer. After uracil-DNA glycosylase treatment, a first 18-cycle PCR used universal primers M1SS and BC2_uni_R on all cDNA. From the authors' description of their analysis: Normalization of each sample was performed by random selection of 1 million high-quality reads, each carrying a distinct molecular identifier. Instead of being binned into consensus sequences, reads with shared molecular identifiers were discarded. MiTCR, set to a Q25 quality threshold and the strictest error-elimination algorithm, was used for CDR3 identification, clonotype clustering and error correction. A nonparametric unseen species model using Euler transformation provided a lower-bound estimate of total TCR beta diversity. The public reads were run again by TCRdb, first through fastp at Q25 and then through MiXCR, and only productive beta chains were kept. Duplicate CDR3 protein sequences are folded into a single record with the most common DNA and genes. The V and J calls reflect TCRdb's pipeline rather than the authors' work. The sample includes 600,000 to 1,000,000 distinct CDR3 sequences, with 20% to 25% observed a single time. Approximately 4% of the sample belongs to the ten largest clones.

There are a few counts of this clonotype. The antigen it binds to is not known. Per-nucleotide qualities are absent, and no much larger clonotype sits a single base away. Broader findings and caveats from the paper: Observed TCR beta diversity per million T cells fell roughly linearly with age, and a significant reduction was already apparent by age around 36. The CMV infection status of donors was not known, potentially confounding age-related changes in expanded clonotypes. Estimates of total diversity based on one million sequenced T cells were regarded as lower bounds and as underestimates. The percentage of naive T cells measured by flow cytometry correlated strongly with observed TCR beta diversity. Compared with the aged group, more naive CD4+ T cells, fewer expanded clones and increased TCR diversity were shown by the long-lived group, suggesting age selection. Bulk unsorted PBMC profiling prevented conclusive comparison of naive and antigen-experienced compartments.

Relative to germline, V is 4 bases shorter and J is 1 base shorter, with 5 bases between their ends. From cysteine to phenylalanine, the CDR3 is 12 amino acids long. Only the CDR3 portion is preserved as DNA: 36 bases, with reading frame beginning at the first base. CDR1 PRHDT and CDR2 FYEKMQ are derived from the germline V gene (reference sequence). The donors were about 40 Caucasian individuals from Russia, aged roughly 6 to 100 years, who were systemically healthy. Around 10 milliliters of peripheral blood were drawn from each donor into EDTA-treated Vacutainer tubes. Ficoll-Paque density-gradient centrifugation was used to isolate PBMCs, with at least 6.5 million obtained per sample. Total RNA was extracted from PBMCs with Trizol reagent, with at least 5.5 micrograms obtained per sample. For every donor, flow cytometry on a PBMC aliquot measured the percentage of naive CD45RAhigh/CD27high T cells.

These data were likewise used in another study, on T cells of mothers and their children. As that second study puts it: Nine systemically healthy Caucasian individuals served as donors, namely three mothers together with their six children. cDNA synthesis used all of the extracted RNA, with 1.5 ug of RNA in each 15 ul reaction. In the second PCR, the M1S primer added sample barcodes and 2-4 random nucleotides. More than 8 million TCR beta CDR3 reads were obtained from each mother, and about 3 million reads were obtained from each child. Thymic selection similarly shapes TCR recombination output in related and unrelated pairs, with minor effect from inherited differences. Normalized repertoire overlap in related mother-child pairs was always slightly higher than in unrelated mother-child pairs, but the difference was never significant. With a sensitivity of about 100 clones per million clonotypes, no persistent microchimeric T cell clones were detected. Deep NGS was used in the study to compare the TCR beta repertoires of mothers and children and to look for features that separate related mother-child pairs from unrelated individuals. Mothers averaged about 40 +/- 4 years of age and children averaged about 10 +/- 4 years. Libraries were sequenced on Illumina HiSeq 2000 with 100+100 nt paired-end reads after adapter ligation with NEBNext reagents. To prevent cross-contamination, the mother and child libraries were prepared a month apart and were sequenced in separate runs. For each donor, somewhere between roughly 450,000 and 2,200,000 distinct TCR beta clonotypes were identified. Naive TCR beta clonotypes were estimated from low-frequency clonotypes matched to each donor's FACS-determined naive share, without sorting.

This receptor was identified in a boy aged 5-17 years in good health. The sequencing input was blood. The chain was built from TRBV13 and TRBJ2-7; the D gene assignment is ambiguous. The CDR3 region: CASSSESYEQYF. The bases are TGTGCCAGCAGCTCTGAGTCCTACGAGCAGTACTTC. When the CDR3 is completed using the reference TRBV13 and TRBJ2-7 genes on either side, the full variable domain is AAGVIQSPRHLIKEKRETATLKCYPIPRHDTVYWYQQGPGQDPQFLISFYEKMQSDKGSIPDRFSAQQFSDYHSELNMSSLELGDSALYFCASSSESYEQYFGPGTRLTVT.